A selection of T cell receptor beta chains follows, all from one sample in a study of identical twins. TCRdb reanalysed the 5' RACE reads using MiXCR and keeps one entry per CDR3 protein. Among roughly 1,500,000 distinct CDR3 sequences listed, 25% to 35% were seen once. Sequencing input: cord blood. The receptors were gathered from a newborn girl in good health. Each CDR3 is given with its conserved first and last residue. D genes are given only for firm matches. The size of a clone is reported for some rows only, either as once, few or many, or as a class for expanded clones.

D gene: .; V gene: TRBV6-1; clone size: .; J gene: TRBJ1-1; CDR3 DNA: TGTGCCAGCAGTGACTTGGCAACCCAGAACACTGAAGCTTTCTTT; CDR3 protein: CASSDLATQNTEAFF
D gene: .; V gene: TRBV19; clone size: .; J gene: TRBJ2-1; CDR3 DNA: TGTGCCAGTAGTACGGATTGGGGATACAATGAGCAGTTCTTC; CDR3 protein: CASSTDWGYNEQFF
D gene: .; V gene: TRBV6-6; clone size: many; J gene: TRBJ1-2; CDR3 DNA: TGTGCCAGCAGTTACCGGGACAACTATGGCTACACCTTC; CDR3 protein: CASSYRDNYGYTF
D gene: .; V gene: TRBV30; clone size: .; J gene: TRBJ2-1; CDR3 DNA: TGTGCCTGGAGCACGGGCAGCCGGGAGCAGTTCTTC; CDR3 protein: CAWSTGSREQFF
D gene: .; V gene: TRBV7-2; clone size: few; J gene: TRBJ2-1; CDR3 DNA: TGTGCCAGCAGCTTAGCCCGCGGGGGCCACTACAATGAGCAGTTCTTC; CDR3 protein: CASSLARGGHYNEQFF
D gene: .; V gene: TRBV30; clone size: .; J gene: TRBJ2-7; CDR3 DNA: TGTGCCTGGAGACAGGCCTTTTTTTACGAGCAGTACTTC; CDR3 protein: CAWRQAFFYEQYF
D gene: .; V gene: TRBV5-5; clone size: few; J gene: TRBJ2-7; CDR3 DNA: TGTGCCAGCAGTTTGCCCGGGAGTTACTACGAGCAGTACTTC; CDR3 protein: CASSLPGSYYEQYF
D gene: TRBD2; V gene: TRBV12-3/TRBV12-4; clone size: .; J gene: TRBJ2-1; CDR3 DNA: TGTGCCAGCAGTCCCGGACTAGATGGTTCCGGGCAGTTCTTC; CDR3 protein: CASSPGLDGSGQFF
D gene: .; V gene: TRBV13; clone size: many; J gene: TRBJ2-5; CDR3 DNA: TGTGCCAGCAGTTACACTTGGGCCCAAGAGACCCAGTACTTC; CDR3 protein: CASSYTWAQETQYF
D gene: .; V gene: TRBV7-9; clone size: .; J gene: TRBJ1-5; CDR3 DNA: TGTGCCAGCAGCTTAACCCCCAGGGACACCTATTCTAGCAATCAGCCCCAGCATTTT; CDR3 protein: CASSLTPRDTYSSNQPQHF
D gene: TRBD1; V gene: TRBV20-1; clone size: .; J gene: TRBJ1-5; CDR3 DNA: TGCAGTGCTAACCTCAGGGGGGGACAGCCCCAGCATTTT; CDR3 protein: CSANLRGGQPQHF
D gene: TRBD1; V gene: TRBV12-3/TRBV12-4; clone size: few; J gene: TRBJ2-1; CDR3 DNA: TGTGCCAGCAGTCATCAGGGGGTAAGCCCCTACAATGAGCAGTTCTTC; CDR3 protein: CASSHQGVSPYNEQFF
D gene: TRBD1; V gene: TRBV20-1; clone size: .; J gene: TRBJ1-4; CDR3 DNA: TGCAGAGCCGGGACAGGGAACGAAAAACTGTTTTTT; CDR3 protein: CRAGTGNEKLFF
D gene: TRBD2; V gene: TRBV3-1; clone size: .; J gene: TRBJ2-1; CDR3 DNA: TGTGCCAGCAGCCAAGTTTTACTAGCCGAGCGGGAGACCCAGTTCTTC; CDR3 protein: CASSQVLLAERETQFF
D gene: .; V gene: TRBV20-1; clone size: few; J gene: TRBJ2-7; CDR3 DNA: TGCAGTGCTAGAGTGTCCCAACCTCCCTACGAGCAGTACTTC; CDR3 protein: CSARVSQPPYEQYF
D gene: TRBD1; V gene: TRBV10-3; clone size: many; J gene: TRBJ2-7; CDR3 DNA: TGTGCCATCAGCGGGACAGCTCGGGCACACGAGCAGTACTTC; CDR3 protein: CAISGTARAHEQYF
D gene: TRBD1; V gene: TRBV11-2; clone size: .; J gene: TRBJ1-2; CDR3 DNA: TGTGCCAGCAGCTTAGTAGGACAGGCCTATGGCTACACCTTC; CDR3 protein: CASSLVGQAYGYTF
D gene: .; V gene: TRBV29-1; clone size: .; J gene: TRBJ2-3; CDR3 DNA: TGCAGCGTGTTTTTGGGAAATACGCAGTATTTT; CDR3 protein: CSVFLGNTQYF
D gene: .; V gene: TRBV5-8; clone size: .; J gene: TRBJ2-7; CDR3 DNA: TGTGCCAGCTCTCTAGGTCACCCGTACGAGCAGTACTTC; CDR3 protein: CASSLGHPYEQYF
D gene: .; V gene: TRBV6-6; clone size: .; J gene: TRBJ2-2; CDR3 DNA: TGTGCCAGCAGCCCCGGATCGGGGGTGAACACCGGGGAGCTGTTTTTT; CDR3 protein: CASSPGSGVNTGELFF
D gene: .; V gene: TRBV29-1; clone size: .; J gene: TRBJ1-3; CDR3 DNA: TGCAGCGTTGCGCTCCGACAGGCCACCGCTGGAGGAAACACCATATATTTT; CDR3 protein: CSVALRQATAGGNTIYF
D gene: .; V gene: TRBV6-5; clone size: .; J gene: TRBJ2-2; CDR3 DNA: TGTGCCAGCAGTTACTCGTTTTCCGGCCCTTCGGACACCGGGGAGCTGTTTTTT; CDR3 protein: CASSYSFSGPSDTGELFF
D gene: TRBD2; V gene: TRBV10-3; clone size: many; J gene: TRBJ2-3; CDR3 DNA: TGTGCCATCAGTGACCCGGGACTAGCGGGAGCTAGCACAGATACGCAGTATTTT; CDR3 protein: CAISDPGLAGASTDTQYF
D gene: .; V gene: TRBV4-1; clone size: few; J gene: TRBJ2-1; CDR3 DNA: TGCGCCAGCAGCCAAGGCCGACTAGGGGGAAACCTCGAGCAGTTCTTC; CDR3 protein: CASSQGRLGGNLEQFF
D gene: .; V gene: TRBV28; clone size: .; J gene: TRBJ2-3; CDR3 DNA: TGTGCCAGCAGTCAACAGGGATCCGCGCGGGATACGCAGTATTTT; CDR3 protein: CASSQQGSARDTQYF
D gene: TRBD1; V gene: TRBV28; clone size: .; J gene: TRBJ1-1; CDR3 DNA: TGTGCCAGCAGTACCCAGGGGGCGCCGAGGACTGAAGCTTTCTTT; CDR3 protein: CASSTQGAPRTEAFF
D gene: TRBD1; V gene: TRBV6-1; clone size: .; J gene: TRBJ1-1; CDR3 DNA: TGTGCCAGCAGTGAATGGCTGGGACGCAGGGGGAAAAGGACTGAAGCTTTCTTT; CDR3 protein: CASSEWLGRRGKRTEAFF
D gene: .; V gene: TRBV20-1; clone size: few; J gene: TRBJ1-1; CDR3 DNA: TGCAGCGCGAGGGTTTTCACTGAAGCTTTCTTT; CDR3 protein: CSARVFTEAFF
D gene: TRBD1; V gene: TRBV11-2; clone size: .; J gene: TRBJ2-5; CDR3 DNA: TGTGCCAGCAGCTTAACCGGGACAGGGGCTCTCAGTGAGCAGTACTTC; CDR3 protein: CASSLTGTGALSEQYF
D gene: .; V gene: TRBV21-1; clone size: .; J gene: TRBJ1-2; CDR3 DNA: TGTGCCAGCAGCAAATCCAGGCAGGGGCGGATCTATGGCTACACCTTC; CDR3 protein: CASSKSRQGRIYGYTF
D gene: .; V gene: TRBV28; clone size: .; J gene: TRBJ1-1; CDR3 DNA: TGTGCCAGCAGTCCAGGATACCCAGCGAACACTGAAGCTTTCTTT; CDR3 protein: CASSPGYPANTEAFF